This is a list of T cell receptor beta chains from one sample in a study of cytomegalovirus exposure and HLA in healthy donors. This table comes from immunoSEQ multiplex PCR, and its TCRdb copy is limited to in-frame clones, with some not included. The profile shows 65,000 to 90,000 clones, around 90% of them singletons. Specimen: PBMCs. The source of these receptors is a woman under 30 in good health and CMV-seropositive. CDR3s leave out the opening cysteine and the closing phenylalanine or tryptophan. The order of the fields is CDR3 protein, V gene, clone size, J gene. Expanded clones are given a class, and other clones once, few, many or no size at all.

CDR3aa: ASSPPTDIAGNNTGELF
v_gene: TRBV21-1
abundance: -
j_gene: TRBJ2-2

CDR3aa: ATSGQGSGANVLT
v_gene: TRBV15
abundance: once
j_gene: TRBJ2-6

CDR3aa: ASSARQGAYSEAF
v_gene: TRBV19
abundance: -
j_gene: TRBJ1-1

CDR3aa: ASSLAGLAGATDTQY
v_gene: TRBV28
abundance: -
j_gene: TRBJ2-3

CDR3aa: ASSASNNEQF
v_gene: TRBV2
abundance: -
j_gene: TRBJ2-1

CDR3aa: ASSSWGRLSFSGANVLT
v_gene: TRBV28
abundance: -
j_gene: TRBJ2-6

CDR3aa: ASSRAPAYEQY
v_gene: TRBV4-1
abundance: -
j_gene: TRBJ2-7

CDR3aa: ASRLQENTEAF
v_gene: TRBV6-5
abundance: few
j_gene: TRBJ1-1

CDR3aa: AGQTENNQPQH
v_gene: TRBV30
abundance: -
j_gene: TRBJ1-5

CDR3aa: ASSWGSSSGGANVLT
v_gene: TRBV5-4
abundance: -
j_gene: TRBJ2-6

CDR3aa: ASSLRRTGGTGELF
v_gene: TRBV5-1
abundance: -
j_gene: TRBJ2-2

CDR3aa: ASSRTSAGGDEQY
v_gene: TRBV28
abundance: -
j_gene: TRBJ2-7

CDR3aa: ASSPRTRFGLDFTDTQY
v_gene: TRBV4-1
abundance: -
j_gene: TRBJ2-3

CDR3aa: ATASETGGQTQY
v_gene: TRBV2
abundance: -
j_gene: TRBJ2-5

CDR3aa: ASSGLAGTGELF
v_gene: TRBV5-6
abundance: -
j_gene: TRBJ2-2

CDR3aa: ASSSKPGQGKFGGQPQH
v_gene: TRBV7-3
abundance: -
j_gene: TRBJ1-5

CDR3aa: ASSPASGRNTDTQY
v_gene: TRBV7-9
abundance: -
j_gene: TRBJ2-3

CDR3aa: AGPGQVPTSYGYT
v_gene: TRBV27
abundance: -
j_gene: TRBJ1-2

CDR3aa: ASSVGGSSYNEQF
v_gene: TRBV7-9
abundance: -
j_gene: TRBJ2-1

CDR3aa: ASSSRGYEQY
v_gene: TRBV7-2
abundance: -
j_gene: TRBJ2-7

CDR3aa: ASSRTGVSTEAF
v_gene: TRBV5-6
abundance: -
j_gene: TRBJ1-1

CDR3aa: ASSLSPLQGLNTEAF
v_gene: TRBV7-8
abundance: -
j_gene: TRBJ1-1

CDR3aa: ASSDTTGQGRDTQY
v_gene: TRBV6-4
abundance: -
j_gene: TRBJ2-3

CDR3aa: ASSLGGLAGRETQY
v_gene: TRBV11-2
abundance: -
j_gene: TRBJ2-5

CDR3aa: AWTLSGQGSYEQY
v_gene: TRBV30
abundance: -
j_gene: TRBJ2-7

CDR3aa: AVTLGGVSSYGYT
v_gene: TRBV28
abundance: -
j_gene: TRBJ1-2

CDR3aa: ASSSLAGATDTQY
v_gene: TRBV5-1
abundance: -
j_gene: TRBJ2-3

CDR3aa: ASGDRKSTDTQY
v_gene: TRBV19
abundance: -
j_gene: TRBJ2-3

CDR3aa: ASSYRGGFNQPQH
v_gene: TRBV7-2
abundance: -
j_gene: TRBJ1-5

CDR3aa: ASSIFFPERQETQY
v_gene: TRBV19
abundance: -
j_gene: TRBJ2-5

CDR3aa: AWRIPSGPLPSTDTQY
v_gene: TRBV30
abundance: -
j_gene: TRBJ2-3

CDR3aa: ASSDEQGYEQY
v_gene: TRBV27
abundance: -
j_gene: TRBJ2-7

CDR3aa: ASSLSAGDYEQY
v_gene: TRBV27
abundance: -
j_gene: TRBJ2-7

CDR3aa: ATSREVGASYEQY
v_gene: TRBV15
abundance: -
j_gene: TRBJ2-7

CDR3aa: ASSFFPPDRDTKTSSYNEQF
v_gene: TRBV28
abundance: -
j_gene: TRBJ2-1

CDR3aa: AWSSGLNYEQY
v_gene: TRBV30
abundance: -
j_gene: TRBJ2-7

CDR3aa: ASSDSEGLTGELF
v_gene: TRBV6-4
abundance: -
j_gene: TRBJ2-2

CDR3aa: ASSAIGYNEQF
v_gene: TRBV7-9
abundance: -
j_gene: TRBJ2-1

CDR3aa: ASSQELSRGGENIQY
v_gene: TRBV4-2
abundance: -
j_gene: TRBJ2-4

CDR3aa: ASSSQYTEAF
v_gene: TRBV7-9
abundance: -
j_gene: TRBJ1-1

CDR3aa: ASSIESAGGDEQY
v_gene: TRBV19
abundance: -
j_gene: TRBJ2-7

CDR3aa: AWTNRQGLYGYT
v_gene: TRBV30
abundance: -
j_gene: TRBJ1-2

CDR3aa: ASRYARTGAPSTDTQY
v_gene: TRBV5-4
abundance: -
j_gene: TRBJ2-3

CDR3aa: ASSSGTSTDTQY
v_gene: TRBV11-3
abundance: -
j_gene: TRBJ2-3

CDR3aa: ASSQNGRQGDYGYT
v_gene: TRBV16
abundance: -
j_gene: TRBJ1-2

CDR3aa: ASSLTSSSYNSPLH
v_gene: TRBV5-1
abundance: once
j_gene: TRBJ1-6

CDR3aa: ASSKVPGTSGNEQF
v_gene: TRBV21-1
abundance: -
j_gene: TRBJ2-1

CDR3aa: AYGEPPGTQPQH
v_gene: TRBV30
abundance: -
j_gene: TRBJ1-5

CDR3aa: AISASGQTLRGEQY
v_gene: TRBV10-3
abundance: -
j_gene: TRBJ2-7

CDR3aa: ASSTRSTGKQY
v_gene: TRBV6-5
abundance: -
j_gene: TRBJ2-7

CDR3aa: ASSFKTGVVGEQY
v_gene: TRBV5-4
abundance: -
j_gene: TRBJ2-7

CDR3aa: ASSILGQIGQPQH
v_gene: TRBV19
abundance: -
j_gene: TRBJ1-5